This passage covers 28 T cell receptor beta chains from one sample sequenced in a study of T cell responses to AZD1222 COVID-19 vaccine. The table came from immunoSEQ multiplex PCR; TCRdb's copy has only in-frame clones and leaves some out. The table includes fewer than 200,000 clones, roughly nine tenths detected once. Material: peripheral blood, obtained on day 0 of AZD1222 vaccination. The source is an adult in good health.

This clone is a singleton in its sample. V and J are TRBV4-3 and TRBJ1-6; tentatively, D is TRBD1 (5 bases). The CDR3 has 21 residues. Germline CDR1 is LGHNA and CDR2 is YSLEER. V gave up 4 bases and J gave up 0 bases, with 25 bases separating them. CDR3: CASSRYPGQGIFSSYNSPLHF. CDR3 in DNA: TGCGCCAGCAGCCGATACCCCGGCCAGGGAATCTTCAGCTCCTATAATTCACCCCTCCACTTT.

The chain couples TRBV2 to TRBJ1-4; a possible D gene is TRBD1 (5 bases). Germline assignment: CDR1 SNHLY and CDR2 FYNNEI. The CDR3 has 15 amino acids. V lost 5 bases and J lost 3, with 13 bases in between. This chain's CDR3 is CASSRGGRANEKLFF. For the CDR3, the DNA is TGTGCCAGCAGTCGGGGGGGTCGAGCTAATGAAAAACTGTTTTTT.

The chain joins TRBV18 to TRBJ2-4; D possibly matches TRBD1 or TRBD2 (5 bases each). Trimming removed 2 bases from V and 7 bases from J, with 9 bases in between. Germline assignment: CDR1 KGHSH and CDR2 LQKENI. This CDR3 spans 13 amino acids. The DNA for the CDR3 is TGTGCCAGCTCACCAGGGACGGAGAACATTCAGTACTTC. Protein product: CASSPGTENIQYF.

This chain links TRBV24-1 with TRBJ2-5; D is possibly TRBD2 (5 bases). The germline V gene has CDR1 KGHDR and CDR2 SFDVKD. This CDR3 is 11 amino acids long. Trimming cost V 9 bases and J 7 bases, with 11 bases left between them. The CDR3 region has the DNA TGTGCCACCGGTCTGGGAGCGACCCAGTACTTC. Translating it yields CATGLGATQYF.

The rearrangement links TRBV6-1 to TRBJ2-4, with 8 bases fitting TRBD1. The ends lost 3 bases at V and 7 bases at J; junction bases unmatched: 8. The CDR3 extends over 15 amino acids. Germline-derived CDR1 and CDR2 are MNHNS and SASEGT. The DNA for the CDR3 is TGTGCCAGCAGTGACGGGGATTACAGGGGGAACATTCAGTACTTC. Translating it yields CASSDGDYRGNIQYF.

This rearrangement joins TRBV15 to TRBJ2-7, with no clear D. The CDR3 has 14 amino acids. V lost 5 bases and J lost 3, with 14 bases in between. Germline V gene lookup returns CDR1 LNHNV and CDR2 YYDKDF (reference sequence). CDR3 sequence: CATSGYPSVYEQYF. The CDR3 DNA is TGTGCCACCAGCGGATACCCGTCGGTCTACGAGCAGTACTTC. Variable domain in full (rest from reference TRBV15 and TRBJ2-7): DAMVIQNPRYQVTQFGKPVTLSCSQTLNHNVMYWYQQKSSQAPKLLFHYYDKDFNNEADTPDNFQSRRPNTSFCFLDIRSPGLGDTAMYLCATSGYPSVYEQYFGPGTRLTVT.

The chain employs TRBV9 and TRBJ2-7; no clear D gene. Germline V gene lookup returns CDR1 SGDLS and CDR2 YYNGEE. This CDR3 comprises 12 residues. The V end lost 3 bases, the J end lost 3 bases, and 7 bases lay between the germline ends. The DNA of the CDR3 is TGTGCCAGCAGCGCCCCCGGCTACGAGCAGTACTTC. Protein product: CASSAPGYEQYF. Together with reference TRBV9 and TRBJ2-7, the CDR3 gives the full variable domain: DSGVTQTPKHLITATGQRVTLRCSPRSGDLSVYWYQQSLDQGLQFLIQYYNGEERAKGNILERFSAQQFPDLHSELNLSSLELGDSALYFCASSAPGYEQYFGPGTRLTVT.

The rearrangement joins TRBV30 to TRBJ1-2; 7 nucleotides agree with TRBD1. The CDR3 has 14 residues. V gave up 4 bases and J gave up 5 bases; unmatched junction bases: 10. The germline gives CDR1 GTSNPN, CDR2 SVGIG (reference sequence). The CDR3 loop is CAWIETGQFYGYTF. The CDR3 nucleotides are TGTGCCTGGATAGAGACAGGGCAGTTTTATGGCTACACCTTC.

The V call is TRBV5-6, the J call TRBJ2-7, with D possibly TRBD2 on 6 matching bases. Germline CDR1 and CDR2: SGHDT and YYEEEE. V was shortened by 3 bases and J by 3 bases, with 19 bases between the two germline ends. The CDR3 sequence is 16 residues long. The CDR3 sequence is CASSSFAPGLYYEQYF. The CDR3 DNA reads as TGTGCCAGCAGCTCGTTTGCACCGGGACTCTACTACGAGCAGTACTTC. The variable domain in full, with the rest retrieved from reference TRBV5-6 and TRBJ2-7, is DAGVTQSPTHLIKTRGQQVTLRCSPKSGHDTVSWYQQALGQGPQFIFQYYEEEERQRGNFPDRFSGHQFPNYSSELNVNALLLGDSALYLCASSSFAPGLYYEQYFGPGTRLTVT.

The chain employs TRBV29-1 and TRBJ2-7, with TRBD1 as a possible D gene (5 bases). Germline CDR1 reads SQVTM; CDR2 reads ANQGSEA. Trimming cost V 5 bases and J 1 base, with 9 bases left between them. This CDR3 region has 12 residues. The CDR3: CSVLTGSYEQYF. The CDR3 DNA sequence: TGCAGCGTTCTTACAGGATCCTACGAGCAGTACTTC.

J is TRBJ2-5 and V is TRBV7-2; 12 nucleotides align to TRBD2. From germline, CDR1 is SGHTA and CDR2 FQGNSA. With 5 bases clipped from V and 5 bases from J, the junction kept 9 bases outside the gene matches. The CDR3 length is 16 residues. The DNA for the CDR3 is TGTGCCAGCAGCATTTGGACTAGCGGGATCCGGGAGACCCAGTACTTC. Translated, it gives CASSIWTSGIRETQYF.

CDR3 DNA sequence: TGTGCCACCAGCAGAGAGACAGGGCGCACTGAAGCTTTCTTT. Its translation is CATSRETGRTEAFF. The V call is TRBV15, the J call TRBJ1-1; the match to TRBD1 covers 7 bases. With V trimmed by 0 bases and J by 4 bases, 2 bases remained unmatched. CDR3 length: 14 amino acids. Germline-derived CDR1 and CDR2 are LNHNV and YYDKDF (reference sequence).

The J gene is TRBJ1-2, the V gene TRBV18; D gene uncertain. Trimming took 2 bases from V and 4 from J, leaving 14 bases between them. This CDR3 has 15 amino acids. Per the germline V gene, CDR1 is KGHSH and CDR2 is LQKENI. As DNA, the CDR3 is TGTGCCAGCTCACCATCGGGAGGAGGGAGCTATGGCTACACCTTC. This codes for CASSPSGGGSYGYTF.

CDR3 sequence reads: CASSAGGEVETQYF. CDR3 bases: TGTGCCAGCAGCGCCGGAGGGGAAGTGGAGACCCAGTACTTC. The chain carries TRBV7-2 and TRBJ2-5; D is perhaps TRBD2 (6 bases). The CDR3 has 14 residues. Trimming shortened V by 5 bases and J by 5 bases, and 15 bases separated the two germline ends. The germline CDR1 and CDR2 sequences are SGHTA and FQGNSA.

This clone was detected once. The chain couples TRBV2 to TRBJ1-1; D is unresolved. This CDR3 comprises 13 residues. V gave up 5 bases and J gave up 3 bases, with 10 bases separating them. The V gene's germline CDR1 is SNHLY and CDR2 FYNNEI. CDR3 protein: CASSLAPDTEAFF. For the CDR3, the DNA is TGTGCCAGCAGTTTAGCCCCGGACACTGAAGCTTTCTTT.

Written as DNA, the CDR3 is TGTGCCAGCAGCCAAATGACAGGCCCCTATGGCTACACCTTC. Amino acid sequence: CASSQMTGPYGYTF. The chain joins TRBV3-1 (or the pseudogene TRBV3-2) to TRBJ1-2; weak D call: TRBD1 (6 bases). This CDR3 is built from 14 residues. Germline-derived CDR1 and CDR2 are LGHDT and YNNKEL (reference sequence). V lost 2 bases and J 4 bases, leaving 11 bases between the germline ends.

V gene TRBV25-1 combines with J gene TRBJ2-1; D tentatively reads TRBD1 or TRBD2 (6 bases each). Looked up from germline, CDR1 is MGHDK and CDR2 is SYGVNS. With 4 bases removed from V and 5 bases from J, the gap between germline ends came to 15 bases. This CDR3 has 15 amino acids. CDR3 residues: CASSARGGGNNEQFF. The CDR3 region has the DNA TGTGCCAGCAGTGCCAGGGGAGGCGGGAACAATGAGCAGTTCTTC.

Concerning this clone itself: Its ends do not fully match the called genes, so a read error is possible. CDR3 region: CASSPSRERLYAQYF. Written as DNA, the CDR3 is TGTGCCAGCAGCCCTAGTAGGGAGCGGTTATACGCGCAGTACTTC. The rearrangement uses TRBV7-2 and TRBJ2-7, with D perhaps TRBD2 (5 bases). The CDR3 has 15 residues. Germline V lookup: CDR1 SGHTA, CDR2 FQGNSA.

The rearrangement joins TRBV6-2 or TRBV6-3 to TRBJ1-1; D possibly corresponds to TRBD1 (6 bases). Germline V gives CDR1 MNHEY, CDR2 SVGEGT. Trimming took off 5 bases at V and 1 base at J, with 11 bases between the two ends. The CDR3 contains 14 residues. CDR3 nucleotides: TGTGCCAGCAGTAAGGGACACTCGAACACTGAAGCTTTCTTT. Translated: CASSKGHSNTEAFF.

V gene TRBV5-1 combines with J gene TRBJ2-7; no definite D call. The CDR3 has 13 amino acids. The germline gives CDR1 SGHRS, CDR2 YFSETQ. Between the trimmed V and J ends, which lost 5 bases and 6 bases, there was a span of 15 bases. DNA for the CDR3: TGCGCCAGCAGTACCGCCCCACCTCGCGAGCAGTACTTC. Its translation is CASSTAPPREQYF.

The chain combines TRBV30 with TRBJ1-2, with TRBD1 matching over 8 bases. V was pared by 2 bases and J by 6 bases, with 5 bases of the junction left unmatched. CDR3 size: 13 residues. Germline V gene data show CDR1 as GTSNPN and CDR2 as SVGIG (reference sequence). The CDR3 loop reads CAWSRTGGNGYTF. The DNA of the CDR3 is TGTGCCTGGAGTAGAACAGGGGGGAATGGCTACACCTTC.

The rearrangement uses TRBV24-1 and TRBJ1-1; D gene ambiguous. The V and J ends lost 2 bases and 1 base respectively, with 7 bases between them. The CDR3 spans 14 residues. Looked up from germline, CDR1 is KGHDR and CDR2 is SFDVKD. CDR3 in DNA: TGTGCCACCAGTGATTCTTGGGGGAACACTGAAGCTTTCTTT. Protein: CATSDSWGNTEAFF.

The chain couples TRBV4-2 to TRBJ2-1; weak D call: TRBD2 (6 bases). Trimming took 0 bases from V and 4 from J, leaving 10 bases between them. CDR1 and CDR2 from the germline V gene are LGHNA and YNFKEQ. The CDR3 contains 15 residues. The CDR3 nucleotides read TGTGCCAGCAGCCAAGATGGAGGACTATACAATGAGCAGTTCTTC. Translating it yields CASSQDGGLYNEQFF.

The chain employs TRBV7-2 and TRBJ2-7, with 10 bases that match TRBD1. V shed 5 bases, J shed 2 bases, and the junction held 6 bases outside the gene matches. This CDR3 contains 15 residues. Germline V CDR1 and CDR2: SGHTA, FQGNSA. CDR3 sequence reads: CASSPGTGAPYEQYF. The DNA for the CDR3 is TGTGCCAGCAGCCCCGGGACAGGGGCTCCCTACGAGCAGTACTTC.

The CDR3 sequence: CASSLTRGEQFF. DNA of the CDR3: TGTGCCAGCAGCTTAACGCGGGGAGAGCAGTTCTTC. The V and J genes are TRBV7-3 and TRBJ2-1; D may be TRBD2 (6 bases). The germline V and J ends were trimmed by 0 bases and 10 bases, with 7 bases remaining between them. CDR1 and CDR2 from the germline V gene are SGHTA and FQGTGA. This CDR3 is built from 12 residues.

The rearrangement links TRBV28 to TRBJ1-1; no firm D call. Germline V gene data show CDR1 as MDHEN and CDR2 as SYDVKM. There are 13 residues in the CDR3. The V gene lost 3 bases and the J gene lost 2 bases, with 7 bases spanning the gap. The CDR3 DNA is TGTGCCAGCAGTTTCCAGCTAAACACTGAAGCTTTCTTT. Translated, it gives CASSFQLNTEAFF.

The chain links TRBV7-2 to TRBJ2-1, with D uncertain. This CDR3 spans 14 amino acids. Germline V gene sequence: CDR1 SGHTA, CDR2 FQGNSA. The V gene lost 1 base and the J gene lost 9 bases, with 13 bases spanning the gap. The chain's CDR3 is CASSLVRPGSEQFF. In nucleotides, the CDR3 is TGTGCCAGCAGCTTAGTTCGGCCAGGCAGTGAGCAGTTCTTC.

The chain joins TRBV7-6 to TRBJ2-6; D tentatively reads TRBD1 or TRBD2 (7 bases each). The germline V and J ends were trimmed by 1 base and 2 bases, with 12 bases remaining between them. Germline V gene data show CDR1 as SGHVS and CDR2 as FNYEAQ. There are 17 residues in the CDR3. The CDR3 sequence: CASSLVPGGAGANVLTF. CDR3 nucleotides: TGTGCCAGCAGCTTAGTCCCAGGGGGGGCTGGGGCCAACGTCCTGACTTTC.